Included here is one T cell receptor (beta chain) sequence, with context. The germline CDR1 and CDR2 sequences are SGHAT and FQNNGV. The CDR3 runs 13 residues. With 3 bases removed from V and 3 bases from J, the gap between germline ends came to 9 bases. The study sampled blood at baseline, cycle 4 day 1, and cycle 7 day 1. This sample was included in a study of OX40 agonist ivuxolimab in advanced cancers. The overall study: Checkpoint inhibitors had been given previously to around 38% of patients.

Clones were read by immunoSEQ multiplex PCR, and TCRdb kept only the in-frame ones, dropping some. This table holds around 50,000 clones, under 85% found once. This chain joins TRBV11-2 and TRBJ2-7; D is unresolved. The material was CD4+ or CD8+ T cells sorted from blood, obtained in a trial of the OX40 agonist ivuxolimab. The receptor was derived from an adult with an advanced solid tumor such as melanoma, head and neck, liver or kidney cancer. CDR3 sequence reads: CASSFAGFYEQYF. The CDR3 bases are TGTGCCAGCAGCTTTGCAGGCTTCTACGAGCAGTACTTC.